This entry lists 5 T cell receptor beta chains sequenced from one sample in a study of T cells after yellow fever vaccination. MiXCR, applied by TCRdb to the 5' RACE reads, yields one record per CDR3 protein. Of 450,000 to 550,000 distinct CDR3 sequences listed, 21% were seen once; the top ten hold about 16%. Sequenced material: PBMCs, taken 20 to 25 days after the first yellow fever vaccination. These receptors were obtained from a young man who received the YFV17D yellow fever vaccine.

This clonotype has more than one count but fewer than ten. The V and J genes are TRBV7-2 and TRBJ2-7; D unresolved. This CDR3 comprises 15 residues. CDR1 is SGHTA, CDR2 FQGNSA, per germline. Trimming left V 1 base short and J 4 bases short, with 14 bases between. The CDR3, as DNA: TGTGCCAGCAGCTTAGGTGCGGCAGTCCAATACGAGCAGTACTTC. Its protein is CASSLGAAVQYEQYF.

This clonotype has a handful of counts. The chain is built from TRBV3-1 and TRBJ2-2; tentatively, D is TRBD2 (6 bases). V shed 2 bases and J shed 7 bases, with 14 bases lying between them. CDR1 is LGHDT and CDR2 is YNNKEL in the germline V gene (reference sequence). The CDR3 covers 15 residues. The CDR3 DNA reads as TGTGCCAGCAGCCAAACTAGCAGGGCCGACGGGGAGCTGTTTTTT. It specifies CASSQTSRADGELFF. Full variable domain (rest looked up from reference TRBV3-1 and TRBJ2-2): DTAVSQTPKYLVTQMGNDKSIKCEQNLGHDTMYWYKQDSKKFLKIMFSYNNKELIINETVPNRFSPKSPDKAHLNLHINSLELGDSAVYFCASSQTSRADGELFFGEGSRLTVL.

This clonotype was seen a handful of times. This sequence joins TRBV28 and TRBJ2-2; 8 bases fit TRBD1. CDR1 is MDHEN and CDR2 is SYDVKM in the germline V gene. This CDR3 spans 16 amino acids. The J segment lost 8 bases and the V segment lost 5 bases, leaving 13 bases of the junction unmatched. CDR3 loop: CASSLMPGQGGGELFF. DNA for the CDR3: TGTGCCAGCAGTCTTATGCCTGGACAGGGAGGAGGGGAGCTGTTTTTT.

This chain uses TRBV3-1 with TRBJ1-4, with D hard to call. Germline V gives CDR1 LGHDT, CDR2 YNNKEL (reference sequence). The CDR3 is 12 amino acids. Trimming took off 2 bases at V and 10 bases at J, with 8 bases between the two ends. CDR3 loop: CASSQRTRKLFF. In DNA, the CDR3 is TGTGCCAGCAGCCAAAGGACCCGAAAACTGTTTTTT.

This chain joins TRBV4-2 and TRBJ1-1; D not certain. Germline V gene data show CDR1 as LGHNA and CDR2 as YNFKEQ. The CDR3 contains 15 residues. Trimming pared 4 bases from V and 4 bases from J, leaving 16 bases between. The CDR3: CASSPRRQASTEAFF. The CDR3 region has the DNA TGTGCCAGCAGCCCTCGGAGGCAGGCGAGCACTGAAGCTTTCTTT.